This T cell receptor (beta chain) derives from a study of blood T cells in healthy people across ages. Background on the study: Per two T cells, template switching captured roughly one barcoded beta molecule. Study conclusions and caveats: Comparison with aged donors showed that long-lived donors had more naive CD4+ cells and higher diversity.

This clonotype was recorded a few times. What it recognizes is unknown. For the second PCR, which ran for 7 to 11 cycles, a sample-barcoded 5' primer and a J-beta primer mix were used. TCRdb re-derived calls from the 5' RACE reads in MiXCR, one entry per CDR3 protein. The sample holds hundreds of thousands of distinct CDR3 sequences, 40% to 50% seen once. There are 14 residues in the CDR3. Germline CDR1 and CDR2: LGHDT and YNNKEL (reference sequence). Trimming removed 4 bases at V and 5 bases at J, with 15 bases between. Sequencing used blood. The source is a man aged 60 to 75 in good health. The rearrangement links TRBV3-1 to TRBJ2-7, with D maybe TRBD1 (6 bases). Here the CDR3 DNA reads TGTGCCAGCAGCCCTCAGGGGCTTGGCGACGAGCAGTACTTC. As protein: CASSPQGLGDEQYF.